This T cell receptor (beta chain) was recorded in a study of shared clonotypes between healthy human individuals. The assay was immunoSEQ multiplex PCR, and TCRdb's table has in-frame clones only and misses some. This sample has about 1.1 million clones, with about 84% found just once. Trimming shortened V by 3 bases and J by 5 bases, and 16 bases separated the two germline ends. The germline gives CDR1 MDHEN, CDR2 SYDVKM. The CDR3 runs to 16 residues. The chain employs TRBV28 and TRBJ2-2; D might be TRBD2 (6 bases). The TCR was taken from a young man in good health. Some clones in this sample may be carry-over from other donors' samples. The material sequenced was memory CD4+ T cells from PBMCs. The sample's subset: CD45RA-negative fraction. The CDR3: CASSFPFGSGTGELFF. The DNA of the CDR3 is TGTGCCAGCAGTTTCCCCTTCGGGAGCGGAACCGGGGAGCTGTTTTTT. Full variable domain (rest looked up from reference TRBV28 and TRBJ2-2): DVKVTQSSRYLVKRTGEKVFLECVQDMDHENMFWYRQDPGLGLRLIYFSYDVKMKEKGDIPEGYSVSREKKERFSLILESASTNQTSMYLCASSFPFGSGTGELFFGEGSRLTVL.